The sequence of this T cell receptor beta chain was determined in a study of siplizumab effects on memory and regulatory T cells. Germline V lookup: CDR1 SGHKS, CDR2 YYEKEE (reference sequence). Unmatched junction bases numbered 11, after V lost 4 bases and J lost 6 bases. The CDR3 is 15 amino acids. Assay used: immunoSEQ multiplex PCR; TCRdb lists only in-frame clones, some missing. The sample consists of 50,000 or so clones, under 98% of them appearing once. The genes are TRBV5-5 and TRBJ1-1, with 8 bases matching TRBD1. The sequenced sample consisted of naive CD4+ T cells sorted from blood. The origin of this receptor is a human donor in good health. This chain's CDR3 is CASSTPQGALSEAFF. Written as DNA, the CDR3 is TGTGCCAGCAGCACCCCCCAGGGGGCATTATCTGAAGCTTTCTTT. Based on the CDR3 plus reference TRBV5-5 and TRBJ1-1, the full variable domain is DAGVTQSPTHLIKTRGQQVTLRCSPISGHKSVSWYQQVLGQGPQFIFQYYEKEERGRGNFPDRFSARQFPNYSSELNVNALLLGDSALYLCASSTPQGALSEAFFGQGTRLTVV.